The rows below give T cell receptor beta chains drawn from one sample of a study of Graves' ophthalmopathy and Graves' hyperthyroidism. TCRdb processed the multiplex PCR reads anew with MiXCR; each CDR3 protein has one entry. The sample shows almost 750,000 distinct CDR3 sequences, about 44% of them seen only once. Material for sequencing was peripheral blood. The receptors were gathered from an adult man with Graves' ophthalmopathy. CDR3s include the opening cysteine and the closing phenylalanine or tryptophan. The D gene is left open where the match is weak. Part of the rows lack a size; the others show once, few, many or a class for expanded clones.

D,size,V,J,CDR3,DNA
-,few,TRBV7-2,TRBJ2-7,CASTRTTDYEQYF,TGTGCCAGCACCCGGACTACCGACTACGAGCAGTACTTC
TRBD1,-,TRBV9,TRBJ2-5,CASSPSSGTGKETQYF,TGTGCCAGCAGCCCCAGTTCCGGGACAGGGAAGGAGACCCAGTACTTC
TRBD1,-,TRBV25-1,TRBJ2-2,CAGSRTGGAKNTGELFF,TGTGCCGGCAGTAGGACAGGGGGCGCAAAAAACACCGGGGAGCTGTTTTTT
-,few,TRBV6-5,TRBJ1-2,CASSYFQGGPNGYTF,TGTGCCAGCAGTTACTTCCAGGGAGGCCCTAATGGCTACACCTTC
-,once,TRBV4-1,TRBJ1-6,CASRDQDRYNSPLHF,TGCGCCAGCAGAGACCAAGACCGTTATAATTCACCCCTCCACTTT
TRBD1,-,TRBV25-1,TRBJ1-2,CASSEGADYGYTF,TGTGCCAGCAGCGAGGGGGCGGACTATGGCTACACCTTC
-,-,TRBV30,TRBJ1-1,CAWSVSVNTEAFF,TGTGCCTGGAGTGTATCGGTGAACACTGAAGCTTTCTTT
-,once,TRBV7-9,TRBJ1-3,CASSLIAGDHGNTIYF,TGTGCCAGCAGCTTAATAGCCGGGGATCATGGAAACACCATATATTTT
TRBD2,-,TRBV7-9,TRBJ2-5,CAISQEGRELQETQYF,TGTGCCATCAGCCAAGAGGGGCGGGAGCTCCAAGAGACCCAGTACTTC
TRBD2,many,TRBV2,TRBJ2-7,CASSEPAGPTYEQYF,TGTGCCAGCAGTGAGCCAGCGGGACCTACCTACGAGCAGTACTTC
TRBD1,-,TRBV10-3,TRBJ1-2,CASSFKQGEAGYTF,TGTGCCAGCAGTTTTAAACAGGGGGAGGCTGGCTACACCTTC
TRBD2,few,TRBV10-2,TRBJ2-2,CASRRASGSTGELFF,TGCGCCAGCAGAAGGGCTAGCGGGAGTACCGGGGAGCTGTTTTTT
TRBD1,-,TRBV19,TRBJ1-1,CASSIRTGEAFF,TGTGCCAGTAGTATCCGGACAGGGGAAGCTTTCTTT
-,few,TRBV7-9,TRBJ2-7,CASSPYGVTGSYEQYF,TGTGCCAGCAGCCCTTACGGTGTCACGGGTTCCTACGAGCAGTACTTC
-,-,TRBV20-1,TRBJ2-5,CSATPSGAVSQETQYF,TGCAGTGCTACCCCCTCCGGGGCAGTCTCTCAAGAGACCCAGTACTTC
-,few,TRBV7-9,TRBJ1-2,CASTHSRDGFDGYTF,TGTGCCAGCACCCACAGCCGAGACGGGTTTGATGGCTACACCTTC
-,-,TRBV2,TRBJ1-4,CASSRLAGGEKLFF,TGTGCCAGCAGCAGACTAGCGGGGGGCGAAAAACTGTTTTTT
-,-,TRBV6-1,TRBJ2-7,CASSLDSLSYEQYF,TGTGCCAGCAGCCTCGACTCCCTCTCCTACGAGCAGTACTTC
-,many,TRBV11-2,TRBJ1-2,CASSPLTGPYGYTF,TGTGCCAGCAGCCCCCTGACGGGACCGTATGGCTACACCTTC
TRBD1,-,TRBV20-1,TRBJ2-2,CSATPGQRNTGELFF,TGCAGTGCAACCCCGGGACAGCGGAACACCGGGGAGCTGTTTTTT
-,few,TRBV5-8,TRBJ1-5,CASSFRADNQPQHF,TGTGCCAGCAGCTTCCGGGCAGACAATCAGCCCCAGCATTTT
TRBD1,few,TRBV11-2,TRBJ2-5,CASSPSWINRGRRETQYF,TGTGCCAGCAGCCCAAGTTGGATCAACAGGGGGCGGCGTGAGACCCAGTACTTC
-,-,TRBV19,TRBJ2-2,CASSRRTLRTYTGELFF,TGTGCCAGTAGCCGAAGGACTCTCAGGACATACACCGGGGAGCTGTTTTTT
-,-,TRBV19,TRBJ1-5,CASSIAGVDQPQHF,TGTGCCAGTAGTATTGCAGGGGTCGATCAGCCCCAGCATTTT
-,-,TRBV2,TRBJ1-2,CASGTYSNGYTF,TGTGCCTCGGGGACATATTCAAATGGCTACACCTTC
-,few,TRBV5-1,TRBJ1-2,CASSWSGGPYGYTF,TGCGCCAGCAGCTGGAGTGGCGGGCCCTATGGCTACACCTTC
-,-,TRBV7-2,TRBJ2-6,CASSPRVRANVLTF,TGTGCCAGCAGTCCTAGGGTAAGGGCCAACGTCCTGACTTTC
-,-,TRBV4-3,TRBJ2-7,CASSQGLFGSYEQYF,TGCGCCAGCAGCCAAGGGTTGTTCGGGTCCTACGAGCAGTACTTC
TRBD1,many,TRBV25-1,TRBJ1-6,CASSGWTGTNSPLHF,TGTGCCAGCAGTGGCTGGACAGGGACAAATTCACCCCTCCACTTT
TRBD1,-,TRBV24-1,TRBJ1-5,CATSNPTGGARNQPQHF,TGTGCCACCAGTAATCCGACAGGGGGCGCGAGGAATCAGCCCCAGCATTTT
TRBD2,few,TRBV5-8,TRBJ2-1,CASSLEKTSGGDNEQFF,TGTGCCAGCAGCTTGGAAAAGACTAGCGGGGGTGACAATGAGCAGTTCTTC
-,many,TRBV10-2,TRBJ1-1,CASSESDTSNTEAFF,TGCGCCAGCAGTGAGTCGGACACCTCGAACACTGAAGCTTTCTTT
-,many,TRBV29-1,TRBJ1-1,CSVTIDFGAFF,TGCAGCGTGACAATCGACTTCGGAGCTTTCTTT
-,-,TRBV25-1,TRBJ2-2,CASRRLRGPNTGELFF,TGCGCCAGCAGGCGACTGCGCGGTCCTAACACCGGGGAGCTGTTTTTT
TRBD1,-,TRBV19,TRBJ1-1,CASSPDRGNAEAFF,TGTGCCAGTTCCCCGGACAGGGGGAACGCTGAAGCTTTCTTT
-,few,TRBV20-1,TRBJ1-6,CSARGPNNSPLHF,TGCAGTGCTAGAGGGCCGAATAATTCACCCCTCCACTTT
TRBD1,few,TRBV24-1,TRBJ1-5,CASSFRGSAQPQHF,TGTGCCAGCAGTTTCAGGGGGTCGGCTCAGCCCCAGCATTTT
-,many,TRBV24-1,TRBJ2-5,CATSDSRVGKTQYF,TGTGCCACCAGTGATTCCAGGGTCGGGAAGACCCAGTACTTC
TRBD1,many,TRBV10-3,TRBJ1-5,CAISRTGTNQPQHF,TGTGCCATCAGTCGGACAGGGACCAATCAGCCCCAGCATTTT
TRBD1,few,TRBV20-1,TRBJ1-2,CSARDEGALGNGYTF,TGCAGTGCTAGAGATGAGGGGGCCCTTGGGAATGGCTACACCTTC
-,-,TRBV2,TRBJ1-2,CTSRHRDNYGYTF,TGTACCAGCAGACACCGGGACAACTATGGCTACACCTTC
TRBD2,many,TRBV29-1,TRBJ2-7,CSVASGGAYEQYF,TGCAGCGTTGCTAGCGGGGGGGCATACGAGCAGTACTTC
TRBD1,-,TRBV30,TRBJ1-6,CAWSQGQGYNSPLHF,TGTGCCTGGAGTCAAGGACAGGGATATAATTCACCCCTCCACTTT
-,many,TRBV29-1,TRBJ1-2,CSAAGANYGYTF,TGCAGCGCTGCGGGGGCTAACTATGGCTACACCTTC
TRBD1,-,TRBV9,TRBJ2-7,CASSQTGTGTYEQYF,TGTGCCAGCTCCCAGACCGGGACAGGAACCTACGAGCAGTACTTC
-,-,TRBV6-6,TRBJ1-4,CASTPGGTNEKLFF,TGTGCCAGCACCCCTGGGGGAACTAATGAAAAACTGTTTTTT
TRBD1,once,TRBV29-1,TRBJ1-1,CSVTGEGTEAFF,TGCAGCGTAACAGGGGAGGGCACTGAAGCTTTCTTT
-,many,TRBV15,TRBJ2-5,CATSRVSLGGRLQETQYF,TGTGCCACCAGCAGAGTCTCACTCGGGGGACGTCTCCAAGAGACCCAGTACTTC
-,-,TRBV7-8,TRBJ2-1,CASIRTARYNEQFF,TGTGCCAGCATCAGGACAGCTAGATACAATGAGCAGTTCTTC
-,-,TRBV19,TRBJ2-5,CASSMTLPGLGETQYF,TGTGCCAGTAGTATGACCCTCCCGGGGCTGGGGGAGACCCAGTACTTC
-,once,TRBV10-3,TRBJ1-2,CAISEGGRTGYTF,TGTGCCATCTCCGAGGGGGGGAGGACAGGCTACACCTTC
-,-,TRBV29-1,TRBJ1-4,CSATGTTNEKLFF,TGCAGCGCCACAGGAACAACTAATGAAAAACTGTTTTTT
-,many,TRBV10-2,TRBJ1-5,CASSVGQGYNQPQHF,TGCGCCAGCAGTGTGGGGCAGGGATACAATCAGCCCCAGCATTTT
TRBD1,-,TRBV19,TRBJ2-5,CASRKQGFQETQYF,TGTGCCAGTAGGAAACAGGGGTTCCAAGAGACCCAGTACTTC
-,once,TRBV29-1,TRBJ2-7,CSAAGTMDQYF,TGCAGCGCCGCCGGGACGATGGATCAGTACTTC
-,-,TRBV29-1,TRBJ2-2,CSVEGSNTGELFF,TGCAGCGTTGAAGGTTCGAATACCGGGGAGCTGTTTTTT
-,many,TRBV10-1,TRBJ1-5,CASSETSNQPQHF,TGCGCCAGCAGTGAGACCAGCAATCAGCCCCAGCATTTT
-,many,TRBV29-1,TRBJ1-3,CSVGPGAGNTIYF,TGCAGCGTCGGACCTGGGGCCGGAAACACCATATATTTT